What follows are 22 T cell receptor beta chains derived from one specimen sequenced in a study of CD8 T cells in ankylosing spondylitis. TCRdb recomputed calls from the 5' RACE reads with MiXCR, one row per CDR3 protein. The sample lists around 150,000 distinct CDR3 sequences, 7.3% occurring once. Sequenced input: blood, either unsorted or a sorted T cell fraction (not recorded which). Source of these receptors: a female donor with ankylosing spondylitis or in good health (not recorded which).

This clonotype came up many times. The chain has TRBV30 and TRBJ1-1; TRBD1 matches at 9 bases. In germline, CDR1 is GTSNPN, CDR2 SVGIG (reference sequence). Germline trimming cut 5 bases from V and 1 base from J; bases unmatched to any gene: 2. The CDR3 length is 13 residues. The CDR3 region is CAWGGQGNTEAFF. DNA for the CDR3: TGTGCCTGGGGGGGACAGGGGAACACTGAAGCTTTCTTT.

This chain connects TRBV11-2 to TRBJ2-1; 14 bases agree with TRBD2. CDR3 length: 15 amino acids. V lost 5 bases to trimming and J lost 8 bases; unmatched junction nucleotides: 5. Per the germline V gene, CDR1 is SGHAT and CDR2 is FQNNGV. In nucleotides, the CDR3 is TGTGCCAGCAGCCCGGGACTAGCGGGGGTGGATGAGCAGTTCTTC. Residues: CASSPGLAGVDEQFF.

This clonotype was observed many times. This chain connects TRBV30 to TRBJ1-2, with D possibly matching TRBD1 (5 bases). CDR1 is GTSNPN, CDR2 SVGIG, per germline (reference sequence). The CDR3 runs to 13 residues. Trimming stripped 0 bases from V and 4 bases from J, with 9 bases between. The CDR3 sequence: CAWSVGRVYGYTF. CDR3 DNA sequence: TGTGCCTGGAGTGTGGGCAGGGTCTATGGCTACACCTTC.

This clonotype showed up just a few times. The chain has TRBV11-2 and TRBJ2-7; 11 bases are shared with TRBD1. J lost 0 bases, V lost 2 bases, and 12 bases had no gene match. Germline V gives CDR1 SGHAT, CDR2 FQNNGV. This CDR3 is 19 amino acids long. CDR3 bases: TGTGCCAGCAGCTTAAGGACAGGGGGCTTCGGGGGATACTCCTACGAGCAGTACTTC. This sequence encodes CASSLRTGGFGGYSYEQYF.

This clonotype was observed a handful of times. The V gene is TRBV24-1, the J gene TRBJ2-1; D ambiguous. The CDR3 contains 13 residues. Germline CDR1 is KGHDR and CDR2 is SFDVKD. The germline V and J ends were trimmed by 4 bases and 5 bases, with 8 bases remaining between them. The CDR3 coding sequence is TGTGCCACCAGTGACCCCCAACACAATGAGCAGTTCTTC. This encodes CATSDPQHNEQFF.

This clonotype has a count of ten or more. The V and J genes are TRBV7-2 and TRBJ1-4, with D possibly being TRBD1 (6 bases). The CDR3 extends over 15 amino acids. Germline V gives CDR1 SGHTA, CDR2 FQGNSA. V was trimmed by 4 bases and J by 3 bases, leaving 12 bases between them. CDR3 nucleotide sequence: TGTGCCAGCAGCTATACCCCAGGGGCTAATGAAAAACTGTTTTTT. Translated, it gives CASSYTPGANEKLFF.

This clonotype was detected many times. The rearrangement joins TRBV5-1 to TRBJ2-2; D is perhaps TRBD1 or TRBD2 (6 bases each). Germline assignment: CDR1 SGHRS and CDR2 YFSETQ. V was cut by 2 bases and J by 3 bases, with 14 bases left in between. The CDR3 sequence is 16 residues long. In nucleotides, the CDR3 is TGCGCCAGCAGCTTAGGGGGGCGGTTCGACACCGGGGAGCTGTTTTTT. Residues: CASSLGGRFDTGELFF.

This chain joins TRBV6-2 or TRBV6-3 and TRBJ2-5; D is perhaps TRBD1 or TRBD2 (6 bases each). The germline V gene encodes CDR1 MNHEY and CDR2 SVGEGT. V lost 6 bases and J lost 5, with 13 bases in between. The CDR3 is 13 residues long. The CDR3 region is CASRATGRETQYF. The CDR3 DNA sequence: TGTGCCAGCAGAGCTACAGGGAGGGAGACCCAGTACTTC.

At least ten counts were recorded for this clonotype. The chain links TRBV6-1 to TRBJ2-2, with TRBD1 matching over 9 bases. Losses at the gene ends were 5 bases for V and 6 bases for J; bases not matched to a gene: 7. In germline, CDR1 is MNHNS, CDR2 SASEGT. The CDR3 is made up of 15 amino acids. The CDR3 spells CASSPGQGLAGELFF. The CDR3 DNA reads TGTGCCAGCAGTCCGGGACAGGGTTTGGCCGGGGAGCTGTTTTTT.

This clonotype was found many times. The V call is TRBV11-2, the J call TRBJ1-3; D unclear. Germline V CDR1 and CDR2: SGHAT, FQNNGV. The CDR3 extends over 14 amino acids. With 2 bases removed from V and 1 base from J, the gap between germline ends came to 6 bases. The CDR3 loop is CASSLPVSGNTIYF. For the CDR3, the DNA is TGTGCCAGCAGCTTACCCGTTTCTGGAAACACCATATATTTT.

In its sample, this clonotype was seen many times. V and J are TRBV7-2 and TRBJ1-2; 9 positions agree with TRBD1. This CDR3 is 14 amino acids long. J gave up 2 bases and V 5 bases, and 3 bases lay outside the gene matches. Germline CDR1 reads SGHTA; CDR2 reads FQGNSA. The CDR3 sequence: CASSVDRGNYGYTF. The CDR3 DNA reads TGTGCCAGCAGCGTCGACAGGGGGAACTATGGCTACACCTTC. The variable domain in full, completed from reference TRBV7-2 and TRBJ1-2, reads GAGVSQSPSNKVTEKGKDVELRCDPISGHTALYWYRQSLGQGLEFLIYFQGNSAPDKSGLPSDRFSAERTGGSVSTLTIQRTQQEDSAVYLCASSVDRGNYGYTFGSGTRLTVV.

This clonotype was observed many times. The V and J genes are TRBV4-1 and TRBJ2-3; D is ambiguous. Germline V gene data show CDR1 as MGHRA and CDR2 as YSYEKL. V lost 1 base and J 7 bases, leaving 24 bases between the germline ends. The length of the CDR3 is 18 residues. CDR3 residues: CASSQVIVLTNPGYTQYF. CDR3 bases: TGCGCCAGCAGCCAAGTAATAGTACTTACGAATCCTGGGTATACGCAGTATTTT.

This clonotype was detected a few times. This chain connects TRBV2 to TRBJ2-7, with 7 nucleotides matching TRBD2. Trimming removed 2 bases from V and 2 bases from J; junction bases left unmatched: 6. Germline-derived CDR1 and CDR2 are SNHLY and FYNNEI. This CDR3 contains 15 residues. In DNA form, the CDR3 reads TGTGCCAGCAGTGAACTCACTAGCGTCGCCTACGAGCAGTACTTC. This translates into CASSELTSVAYEQYF.

This clonotype was detected ten times or more. The chain combines TRBV10-3 with TRBJ1-6, with TRBD1 matching over 8 bases. V lost 4 bases, J lost 7 bases, and 3 bases stayed unmatched. Looked up from germline, CDR1 is ENHRY and CDR2 is SYGVKD. The CDR3 is 14 residues long. The CDR3 region is CAISGTGTNSPLHF. The DNA of the CDR3 is TGTGCCATCAGTGGGACAGGGACAAATTCACCCCTCCACTTT.

This clonotype was seen at least ten times. V is TRBV11-1 and J is TRBJ1-2, with TRBD1 matching over 7 bases. There are 18 residues in the CDR3. Per the germline V gene, CDR1 is SGHAT and CDR2 is FQDESV (reference sequence). Germline trimming cut 1 base from V and 6 bases from J; bases unmatched to any gene: 17. CDR3: CASSLVGPGGGGVHGYTF. In DNA, the CDR3 is TGTGCCAGCAGCTTAGTAGGCCCCGGAGGAGGGGGCGTACATGGCTACACCTTC.

This clonotype was counted at least ten times. The gene calls are TRBV24-1 and TRBJ2-1; either TRBD1 or TRBD2 may fit D (5 bases each). The V end lost 4 bases, the J end lost 4 bases, and 19 bases lay between the germline ends. The CDR3 runs to 17 residues. The V gene's germline CDR1 is KGHDR and CDR2 SFDVKD. The CDR3 sequence: CATSDPSRGRGYNEQFF. The CDR3 bases are TGTGCCACCAGTGACCCGTCTAGGGGAAGAGGGTACAATGAGCAGTTCTTC.

This clonotype was picked up many times. V usage is TRBV6-5 and J usage is TRBJ1-1, with D unresolved. Germline V lookup: CDR1 MNHEY, CDR2 SVGAGI. This CDR3 is 12 amino acids long. The germline V and J ends were trimmed by 8 bases and 7 bases, with 14 bases remaining between them. Here the CDR3 reads CASRSTTGEAFF. The CDR3 region has the DNA TGTGCCAGCCGTTCAACGACGGGTGAAGCTTTCTTT.

This clonotype appeared many times. The V call is TRBV12-3 or TRBV12-4, the J call TRBJ1-2, with 9 positions matching TRBD1. The V and J ends lost 6 bases and 5 bases, in that order; junction bases with no gene match: 13. The CDR3 extends over 16 amino acids. Here the CDR3 DNA reads TGTGCCAGCAGCCTACGGAGGGACAGGGCGTCGTATGGCTACACCTTC. Its protein is CASSLRRDRASYGYTF.

In this sample, this clonotype turned up many times. This chain connects TRBV6-2 or TRBV6-3 to TRBJ2-2; D perhaps matches TRBD2 (6 bases). The V end was cut by 6 bases, the J end by 0 bases, with 17 bases between. Germline CDR1 is MNHEY and CDR2 is SVGEGT. The CDR3 runs 17 residues. For the CDR3, the DNA is TGTGCCAGCAGCCCCGGGACTCGTTCGCCGAACACCGGGGAGCTGTTTTTT. Residues: CASSPGTRSPNTGELFF.

This clonotype has a count of ten or more. CDR3 residues: CASSNPGPATYEQYF. The CDR3 nucleotides read TGTGCCAGCAGTAACCCGGGGCCAGCAACCTACGAGCAGTACTTC. The J gene is TRBJ2-7, the V gene TRBV28; the D call may be TRBD1 or TRBD2 (5 bases each). The CDR3 sequence is 15 residues long. Germline CDR1 is MDHEN and CDR2 is SYDVKM. With 5 bases removed from V and 2 bases from J, the gap between germline ends came to 16 bases. The variable domain in full, with the rest retrieved from reference TRBV28 and TRBJ2-7, is DVKVTQSSRYLVKRTGEKVFLECVQDMDHENMFWYRQDPGLGLRLIYFSYDVKMKEKGDIPEGYSVSREKKERFSLILESASTNQTSMYLCASSNPGPATYEQYFGPGTRLTVT.

This clonotype was detected many times. The chain has TRBV10-3 and TRBJ1-2; no reliable D call. V dropped 3 bases and J dropped 4 bases, with 18 bases sitting between them. The CDR3 loop spans 16 amino acids. Germline-derived CDR1 and CDR2 are ENHRY and SYGVKD. The CDR3 spells CAISESTVAGLYGYTF. CDR3 DNA sequence: TGTGCCATCAGTGAATCGACCGTGGCAGGACTCTATGGCTACACCTTC.

There are many counts of this clonotype. This chain connects TRBV12-3 or TRBV12-4 to TRBJ2-3; unclear D gene. The CDR3 length is 14 residues. V was trimmed by 6 bases and J by 5 bases, leaving 15 bases between them. The CDR3 DNA sequence: TGTGCCAGCAGCCTTGGTCCCGGTCAAGATACGCAGTATTTT. As protein: CASSLGPGQDTQYF.